The 6 T cell receptor beta chains below all came from one sample that was sequenced in a study of blood T cells in healthy people across ages. The use of a sample-barcoded 5' primer and a J-beta primer mix characterized a second PCR of 7 to 11 cycles. TCRdb reanalysed the 5' RACE reads using MiXCR and keeps one entry per CDR3 protein. The data show 1.5 million to 2 million distinct CDR3 sequences, over 25% seen once. Sequenced: blood. The receptors were sampled from a woman in her twenties or thirties in good health.

This chain uses TRBV5-1 with TRBJ1-4, with D possibly being TRBD1 (5 bases). CDR3 length equals 15 residues. The V gene lost 2 bases and the J gene lost 8 bases, with 16 bases spanning the gap. Germline V gene lookup returns CDR1 SGHRS and CDR2 YFSETQ. The CDR3 spells CASSLTGSALEKLFF. DNA of the CDR3: TGCGCCAGCAGCTTAACAGGCTCGGCTTTAGAAAAACTGTTTTTT.

This clonotype was seen only a few times. A junction boundary mismatches the germline segment, possibly from a read error. The genes are TRBV6-6 and TRBJ2-1; D may be TRBD1 or TRBD2 (6 bases each). Per the germline V gene, CDR1 is MNHNY and CDR2 is SVGAGI (reference sequence). The CDR3 consists of 13 residues. The CDR3 loop is CASRGAGYNEQLF. CDR3 DNA: TGTGCCAGTAGGGGGGCAGGGTACAATGAGCAGCTCTTC.

The chain links TRBV7-9 to TRBJ2-3; TRBD1 agrees at 7 bases. CDR1 is SEHNR and CDR2 is FQNEAQ in the germline V gene (reference sequence). The length of the CDR3 is 13 residues. The V and J ends lost 6 bases and 6 bases, in that order; junction bases with no gene match: 6. CDR3 sequence (DNA): TGTGCCAGCAGGCGACAGGGTATCGATACGCAGTATTTT. This codes for CASRRQGIDTQYF.

The chain uses TRBV7-2 and TRBJ1-1, with unresolved D. The germline V gene encodes CDR1 SGHTA and CDR2 FQGNSA. Deletions cut 3 bases from V and 4 bases from J, with 9 bases between. The CDR3 is 13 residues long. CDR3 in amino acids: CASSLYLSTEAFF. As DNA, the CDR3 is TGTGCCAGCAGCTTGTACTTATCCACTGAAGCTTTCTTT.

This clonotype was detected ten times or more. This chain joins TRBV10-2 and TRBJ2-6; D gene uncertain. Germline loops: CDR1 WSHSY, CDR2 SAAADI. Trimming left V 2 bases short and J 2 bases short, with 1 base between. CDR3 length: 13 residues. The CDR3 sequence is CASSEPGANVLTF. For the CDR3, the DNA is TGCGCCAGCAGTGAGCCTGGGGCCAACGTCCTGACTTTC.

This clonotype was counted only a few times. CDR3 bases: TGCAGCGGGGGGGGACAGGCCAATGAGCAGTACTTC. Translation gives CSGGGQANEQYF. The chain has TRBV29-1 and TRBJ2-5; tentatively, D is TRBD1 (8 bases). Trimming removed 7 bases at V and 11 bases at J, with 20 bases between. This CDR3 is 12 amino acids long. Germline lookup yields CDR1 SQVTM and CDR2 ANQGSEA. The full variable domain, its missing parts supplied by reference TRBV29-1 and TRBJ2-5, is SAVISQKPSRDICQRGTSLTIQCQVDSQVTMMFWYRQQPGQSLTLIATANQGSEATYESGFVIDKFPISRPNLTFSTLTVSNMSPEDSSIYLCSGGGQANEQYFGPGTRLLVL.